This T cell receptor beta chain was sequenced during a study of blood T cells in healthy people across ages (dated by TCRdb to between 2014 and 2017). Regarding the research as a whole: In model experiments, roughly one uniquely barcoded TCR beta cDNA molecule per two T cells was captured by template switching. Age-related changes in TCR beta repertoire diversity were measured in the study by deep sequencing normalized with unique cDNA molecular identifiers. Four age groups were formed from the donors: young (average about 16 years), middle-aged (around 39), aged (about 68) and long-lived (roughly 81). For two donors (one aged 18 to 30 and one aged 80 or older), the study analyzed two additional independent replicas of 1 million unique cDNA reads from the same blood draw. The study at large found these results: Donor CMV infection status was unknown, potentially confounding age-related changes in expanded clonotypes. The long-lived group showed more naive CD4+ T cells, fewer expanded clones and increased TCR diversity than the aged group, suggesting age selection. Since profiling was done on bulk unsorted PBMCs, naive and antigen-experienced compartments could not be conclusively compared. Estimates of total diversity based on one million sequenced T cells were considered lower bounds and underestimates. The percentage of naive T cells measured by flow cytometry correlated strongly with observed TCR beta diversity. As age increased, observed TCR beta diversity per million T cells dropped in a roughly linear way, and a significant reduction was already evident by age 40.

The library was obtained by 5' RACE. Sequencer: Illumina HiSeq 2500. A second PCR of roughly 7 to 11 cycles was performed with a sample-barcoded 5' primer and a J-beta primer mix. A template-switch 5' adaptor carrying 12 random nucleotides introduced a unique molecular identifier onto each TCR beta cDNA molecule. Each sample yielded at least 3 million CDR3-containing paired-end reads. The Mint cDNA synthesis kit, primed by a TRBC-specific oligonucleotide, was used to synthesize first-strand cDNA from all RNA. Following uracil-DNA glycosylase treatment, all cDNA underwent a first 18-cycle PCR with the universal primers M1SS and BC2_uni_R. Concerning the study's data processing: For normalization, 1 million high-quality reads were randomly selected from each sample, with every read carrying a distinct molecular identifier. Instead of being binned into consensus sequences, reads with shared molecular identifiers were discarded. MiTCR, with a Q25 quality threshold and the strictest error-elimination algorithm, was used for CDR3 identification, clonotype clustering and error correction. A nonparametric unseen species model using Euler transformation provided a lower-bound estimate of total TCR beta diversity. The raw public data were reprocessed by TCRdb itself: fastp quality trimming at Q25, MiXCR clonotype calling, in-frame beta chains only. Identical CDR3 protein sequences are pooled into one entry, listed with their most common genes and DNA. For this entry, the V and J calls and clone size follow TCRdb and not the study's own pipeline. The sample data list some 1,000,000 distinct CDR3 sequences, and roughly 24% of these were observed just once. The ten largest account for around 0.75% of the sample.

Turning to this clonotype: Its antigen is currently not known. No much larger clonotype is one base removed from it; base qualities were not supplied.

The approximately 39 donors, aged about 6 to 90 years, were systemically healthy Caucasian individuals from Russia. Each donor gave ten milliliters of peripheral blood, collected into EDTA-treated Vacutainer tubes. PBMCs were isolated by Ficoll-Paque density-gradient centrifugation, with at least 7 million obtained per sample. Trizol reagent was used to extract total RNA from PBMCs, with at least 6 micrograms per sample. For every donor, flow cytometry on a PBMC aliquot measured the percentage of naive CD45RAhigh/CD27high T cells. Based on the germline V gene (reference sequence), the CDR1 and CDR2 sequences are LGHDT and YNNKEL. The CDR3 starts with the cysteine, ends with the phenylalanine, and has 14 residues. The entry retains the CDR3 DNA only, 42 bases that are in frame from base 1. Trimming costs V 0 bases and J 5 bases, and their ends lie 10 bases apart. This same sample was also part of a study on T cells of mothers and their children. As noted in the second study: Nine systemically healthy Caucasian individuals, comprising three mothers and their six children, were included as donors. cDNA synthesis consumed the entire amount of extracted RNA, loaded at around 1.5 ug RNA in each 15 ul reaction. In the second PCR, the M1S primer introduced both the sample barcodes and 2-4 random nucleotides. Each mother yielded over 9.5 million TCR beta CDR3 reads and each child 3 million to 3.5 million reads. TCR recombination output is similarly shaped by thymic selection in related and unrelated pairs, with a minor effect exerted by inherited differences. Normalized repertoire overlap in related mother-child pairs was always slightly higher than in unrelated mother-child pairs, but the difference was never significant. No persistent microchimeric T cell clones were detected, at a sensitivity of 90 to 100 clones per million clonotypes. To look for features that set related mother-child pairs apart from unrelated individuals, the researchers ran deep NGS to compare the TCR beta repertoires of mothers and children. The mean age was around 40 +/- 4 years for the mothers and about 12 +/- 4 years for the children. After adapters were ligated using NEBNext reagents, the libraries underwent 100+100 nt paired-end sequencing on an Illumina HiSeq 2000. Mother and child libraries were prepared a month apart and sequenced in separate runs to prevent cross-contamination. For each donor, somewhere between roughly 450,000 and 2,100,000 distinct TCR beta clonotypes were identified. Naive TCR beta clonotypes were estimated from low-frequency clonotypes matched to each donor's FACS-determined naive share, without sorting.

Material: blood. The rearranged chain carries TRBV3-1 and TRBJ2-5; the D gene is possibly TRBD2, with 6 bases matching. This clonotype was obtained from a girl aged 2-15 years in good health. Here the CDR3 is given as CASSQETGLETQYF. The nucleotide sequence reads as follows: TGTGCCAGCAGCCAAGAGACGGGACTTGAGACCCAGTACTTC.